The clone carrying this T cell receptor beta chain was counted a few times. Its antigen is unidentified. A second PCR of 7 to 11 cycles used a sample-barcoded 5' primer and a J-beta primer mix. TCRdb re-derived calls from the 5' RACE reads in MiXCR, one entry per CDR3 protein. The sample lists about 1.8 million distinct CDR3 sequences; about 50% were seen once. This record comes from a study of blood T cells in healthy people across ages. General study findings and limits: TCR beta diversity tracked closely with naive T cell percentage. Naive CD4+ cell counts and diversity both ran higher in long-lived than in aged donors.

Germline loops: CDR1 LNHNV, CDR2 YYDKDF (reference sequence). The CDR3 sequence is 16 residues long. The ends were cut back, 1 base at V and 7 bases at J, with 17 bases in the middle. The sequencing sample was made of blood. This chain connects TRBV15 to TRBJ2-1, with a tentative D call TRBD2 (7 bases). The source is a woman between 40 and 55 years old in good health. The CDR3 region has the DNA TGTGCCACCAGCAGAGCCCGGGGGAGGGGGGTAAATGAGCAGTTCTTC. It codes for CATSRARGRGVNEQFF.